These T cell receptor beta chains were read from a single sample in a study of Graves' ophthalmopathy and Graves' hyperthyroidism. TCRdb itself ran the multiplex PCR reads through MiXCR, one entry per CDR3 protein. In the table there are about 240,000 distinct CDR3 sequences, around 50% of which are singletons. Sequenced sample: peripheral blood. The origin of the receptors is an adult man with Graves' ophthalmopathy. The CDR3 runs from the conserved cysteine through the conserved F or W. Each record gives: D gene, CDR3 length, V gene, clone size, J gene, CDR3 protein, CDR3 DNA. D genes are given only for firm matches. A clone size is listed for some rows: how often the clone was seen (once, few, many), or a class if it is expanded.

D: TRBD1
length: 18
V: TRBV4-1
size: -
J: TRBJ1-1
CDR3: CASSQEPGQGARDTEAFF
DNA: TGTGCCAGCAGCCAGGAACCGGGACAGGGGGCCCGGGACACTGAAGCTTTCTTT

D: -
length: 17
V: TRBV10-3
size: -
J: TRBJ2-6
CDR3: CASSWRAGDAGANVLTF
DNA: TGTGCCAGCAGTTGGCGGGCAGGGGACGCCGGGGCCAACGTCCTGACTTTC

D: -
length: 15
V: TRBV10-2
size: -
J: TRBJ2-7
CDR3: CASSEVKGSPYEQYF
DNA: TGCGCCAGCAGTGAGGTGAAGGGTTCCCCCTACGAGCAGTACTTC

D: TRBD1
length: 15
V: TRBV5-4
size: -
J: TRBJ1-4
CDR3: CASSQGQSTNEKLFF
DNA: TGTGCCAGCAGCCAGGGACAGTCAACTAATGAAAAACTGTTTTTT

D: TRBD1
length: 16
V: TRBV5-1
size: few
J: TRBJ2-7
CDR3: CASSLASGQGTYEQYF
DNA: TGCGCCAGCAGCTTGGCGTCGGGACAGGGAACATACGAGCAGTACTTC

D: -
length: 14
V: TRBV20-1
size: few
J: TRBJ1-5
CDR3: CSASRGPRDQPQHF
DNA: TGCAGTGCTAGTCGGGGGCCCCGGGACCAGCCCCAGCATTTT

D: -
length: 12
V: TRBV12-3/TRBV12-4
size: few
J: TRBJ1-5
CDR3: CASSLMGQPQHF
DNA: TGTGCCAGCAGTCTCATGGGTCAGCCCCAGCATTTT

D: -
length: 12
V: TRBV10-3
size: -
J: TRBJ2-5
CDR3: CASSWGGETQYF
DNA: TGTGCCAGCAGTTGGGGCGGGGAGACCCAGTACTTC

D: -
length: 13
V: TRBV19
size: -
J: TRBJ1-5
CDR3: CASSPRTGQPQHF
DNA: TGTGCCAGTAGTCCCAGGACTGGTCAGCCCCAGCATTTT

D: TRBD2
length: 15
V: TRBV25-1
size: few
J: TRBJ2-7
CDR3: CASSEFSGRISEQYF
DNA: TGTGCCAGCAGTGAATTCAGCGGGAGGATAAGCGAGCAGTACTTC

D: -
length: 15
V: TRBV7-8
size: -
J: TRBJ2-5
CDR3: CASSLERLDQETQYF
DNA: TGTGCCAGCAGCTTAGAGCGGCTAGATCAAGAGACCCAGTACTTC

D: -
length: 16
V: TRBV2
size: few
J: TRBJ2-6
CDR3: CASTPGKGSGANVLTF
DNA: TGTGCCAGCACTCCCGGCAAGGGGTCTGGGGCCAACGTCCTGACTTTC

D: TRBD1
length: 15
V: TRBV20-1
size: -
J: TRBJ1-2
CDR3: CSARETGGRDYGYTF
DNA: TGCAGTGCTAGAGAAACAGGGGGCAGGGACTATGGCTACACCTTC

D: TRBD1
length: 14
V: TRBV7-2
size: few
J: TRBJ1-1
CDR3: CASSFQGADTEAFF
DNA: TGTGCCAGCAGCTTTCAGGGGGCAGACACTGAAGCTTTCTTT

D: -
length: 15
V: TRBV5-1
size: -
J: TRBJ2-7
CDR3: CASSLATGSSYEQYF
DNA: TGCGCCAGCAGCTTGGCTACAGGGAGCTCCTACGAGCAGTACTTC

D: TRBD1
length: 13
V: TRBV29-1
size: -
J: TRBJ2-7
CDR3: CSVGTGAAYEQYF
DNA: TGCAGCGTGGGGACAGGGGCCGCCTACGAGCAGTACTTC

D: -
length: 14
V: TRBV29-1
size: few
J: TRBJ2-7
CDR3: CGVANPHLTYEQYF
DNA: TGCGGCGTGGCCAATCCCCATCTCACCTACGAGCAGTACTTC

D: -
length: 18
V: TRBV7-4
size: -
J: TRBJ1-1
CDR3: CASNQGWRGRQRDTEAFF
DNA: TGTGCCAGCAACCAGGGGTGGCGCGGGAGGCAGAGGGACACTGAAGCTTTCTTT

D: -
length: 14
V: TRBV20-1
size: few
J: TRBJ1-5
CDR3: CSARRGDSTQPQHF
DNA: TGCAGTGCTAGGAGGGGAGATTCAACTCAGCCCCAGCATTTT

D: -
length: 19
V: TRBV4-1
size: -
J: TRBJ1-2
CDR3: CASSQGILGLKQGWNGYTF
DNA: TGCGCCAGCAGCCAAGGGATTTTAGGGTTAAAGCAGGGTTGGAATGGCTACACCTTC

D: -
length: 13
V: TRBV7-8
size: -
J: TRBJ2-6
CDR3: CASSLDKDNVLTF
DNA: TGTGCCAGCAGCTTAGATAAGGACAACGTCCTGACTTTC

D: -
length: 15
V: TRBV20-1
size: -
J: TRBJ1-5
CDR3: CSARDLADRNQPQHF
DNA: TGCAGTGCTAGAGATCTCGCAGACCGTAATCAGCCCCAGCATTTT

D: -
length: 14
V: TRBV6-5
size: -
J: TRBJ2-7
CDR3: CATARPAFPEEQYF
DNA: TGTGCCACCGCTAGACCGGCTTTCCCAGAGGAGCAGTACTTC

D: TRBD1
length: 15
V: TRBV2
size: few
J: TRBJ2-5
CDR3: CASSPTDRGFETQYF
DNA: TGTGCCAGCAGTCCTACGGACAGGGGGTTTGAGACCCAGTACTTC

D: TRBD1
length: 13
V: TRBV7-2
size: -
J: TRBJ2-7
CDR3: CASSQGGGGEQYF
DNA: TGTGCCAGCAGCCAAGGGGGCGGTGGCGAGCAGTACTTC

D: -
length: 13
V: TRBV10-2
size: -
J: TRBJ1-4
CDR3: CASSETTNEKLFF
DNA: TGCGCCAGCAGCGAGACTACTAATGAAAAACTGTTTTTT

D: -
length: 14
V: TRBV20-1
size: once
J: TRBJ1-5
CDR3: CSATSGVSNQPQHF
DNA: TGCAGTGCGACTTCAGGGGTTAGCAATCAGCCCCAGCATTTT

D: TRBD1
length: 15
V: TRBV5-4
size: -
J: TRBJ1-4
CDR3: CASSKRQGANEKLFF
DNA: TGTGCCAGCAGCAAGAGACAGGGGGCTAATGAAAAACTGTTTTTT

D: TRBD1
length: 13
V: TRBV24-1
size: -
J: TRBJ1-2
CDR3: CATSDRDSYGYTF
DNA: TGTGCCACCAGTGATAGGGACAGCTATGGCTACACCTTC

D: TRBD1
length: 13
V: TRBV29-1
size: -
J: TRBJ1-5
CDR3: CSSGDSFNQPQHF
DNA: TGCAGCTCCGGGGACAGCTTCAATCAGCCCCAGCATTTT

D: -
length: 13
V: TRBV15
size: -
J: TRBJ2-7
CDR3: CATSRARRDEQYF
DNA: TGTGCCACCAGCAGAGCTCGGCGAGACGAGCAGTACTTC

D: -
length: 10
V: TRBV10-2
size: -
J: TRBJ2-7
CDR3: CAIFRREQYF
DNA: TGCGCCATATTCCGCCGGGAGCAGTACTTC

D: -
length: 16
V: TRBV25-1
size: -
J: TRBJ1-6
CDR3: CASSEYGRAYNSPLHF
DNA: TGTGCCAGCAGTGAATACGGCCGGGCTTATAATTCACCCCTCCACTTT

D: TRBD1
length: 14
V: TRBV29-1
size: -
J: TRBJ1-2
CDR3: CSVEDAAGGYGYTF
DNA: TGCAGCGTTGAAGATGCGGCAGGGGGCTATGGCTACACCTTC

D: TRBD2
length: 14
V: TRBV2
size: few
J: TRBJ2-7
CDR3: CASSERTSGYEQYF
DNA: TGTGCCAGCAGTGAGAGGACTAGCGGATACGAGCAGTACTTC

D: -
length: 14
V: TRBV24-1
size: many
J: TRBJ1-1
CDR3: CATSRSGMNTEAFF
DNA: TGTGCCACCAGTCGATCAGGGATGAACACTGAAGCTTTCTTT

D: -
length: 12
V: TRBV20-1
size: -
J: TRBJ1-2
CDR3: CSAIERGYGYTF
DNA: TGCAGTGCCATAGAGAGGGGTTATGGCTACACCTTC

D: TRBD1
length: 17
V: TRBV3-1
size: -
J: TRBJ2-7
CDR3: CASSQGAGGAGSYEQYF
DNA: TGTGCCAGCAGCCAAGGTGCAGGGGGCGCCGGCTCCTACGAGCAGTACTTC

D: -
length: 12
V: TRBV5-5
size: -
J: TRBJ1-1
CDR3: CASSLRTAKAFF
DNA: TGTGCCAGCAGCTTACGAACAGCAAAAGCTTTCTTT

D: -
length: 15
V: TRBV7-9
size: few
J: TRBJ2-7
CDR3: CASSLEPTRNYEQYF
DNA: TGTGCCAGCAGCTTAGAGCCTACCCGCAACTACGAGCAGTACTTC

D: -
length: 14
V: TRBV29-1
size: few
J: TRBJ1-4
CDR3: CSAGKDATNEKLFF
DNA: TGCAGCGCTGGAAAAGATGCAACTAATGAAAAACTGTTTTTT

D: -
length: 16
V: TRBV2
size: -
J: TRBJ1-4
CDR3: CASSLRGPQTWEKLFF
DNA: TGTGCCAGCAGTTTACGGGGACCGCAGACTTGGGAAAAACTGTTTTTT

D: TRBD2
length: 15
V: TRBV10-3
size: -
J: TRBJ2-7
CDR3: CASSRTSGSRYEQYF
DNA: TGTGCCAGCAGCCGGACTAGCGGGAGTCGGTACGAGCAGTACTTC

D: TRBD1
length: 14
V: TRBV5-1
size: -
J: TRBJ1-6
CDR3: CASSTGQGDVPLHF
DNA: TGCGCCAGCAGCACTGGACAGGGGGACGTGCCCCTCCACTTT

D: -
length: 13
V: TRBV7-3
size: -
J: TRBJ1-2
CDR3: CASSLIQGTGYTF
DNA: TGTGCCAGCAGCTTAATTCAGGGTACCGGCTACACCTTC

D: TRBD2
length: 16
V: TRBV7-8
size: many
J: TRBJ2-5
CDR3: CASSQRLGLAGETQYF
DNA: TGTGCCAGCAGCCAGCGTTTGGGACTAGCGGGAGAGACCCAGTACTTC

D: -
length: 14
V: TRBV5-8
size: -
J: TRBJ2-7
CDR3: CASSPDGFSYEQYF
DNA: TGTGCCAGCAGCCCAGATGGGTTTTCCTACGAGCAGTACTTC

D: -
length: 15
V: TRBV9
size: few
J: TRBJ1-2
CDR3: CASSVSPGPTDGYTF
DNA: TGTGCCAGCAGCGTAAGTCCCGGACCGACGGATGGCTACACCTTC

D: -
length: 13
V: TRBV6-4
size: -
J: TRBJ1-1
CDR3: CASSRTPDTEAFF
DNA: TGTGCCAGCAGTAGGACTCCTGACACTGAAGCTTTCTTT

D: TRBD1
length: 13
V: TRBV7-9
size: many
J: TRBJ1-2
CDR3: CASSPGQGYGYTF
DNA: TGCGCCAGCAGTCCGGGACAGGGGTATGGCTACACCTTC

D: -
length: 16
V: TRBV4-1
size: few
J: TRBJ2-5
CDR3: CASSPFRPRDQETQYF
DNA: TGCGCCAGCAGCCCCTTCAGGCCGCGCGACCAAGAGACCCAGTACTTC

D: TRBD1
length: 18
V: TRBV19
size: -
J: TRBJ1-2
CDR3: CASSNLGDRGKAAYGYTF
DNA: TGTGCCAGTAGTAATTTGGGGGACAGGGGGAAGGCGGCCTATGGCTACACCTTC

D: -
length: 12
V: TRBV10-3
size: -
J: TRBJ2-7
CDR3: CASTVAAYEQYF
DNA: TGTGCCAGCACGGTCGCGGCCTACGAGCAGTACTTC

D: -
length: 14
V: TRBV19
size: -
J: TRBJ2-7
CDR3: CASSIQDSSYEQYF
DNA: TGTGCCAGTAGTATTCAAGACAGCTCCTACGAGCAGTACTTC